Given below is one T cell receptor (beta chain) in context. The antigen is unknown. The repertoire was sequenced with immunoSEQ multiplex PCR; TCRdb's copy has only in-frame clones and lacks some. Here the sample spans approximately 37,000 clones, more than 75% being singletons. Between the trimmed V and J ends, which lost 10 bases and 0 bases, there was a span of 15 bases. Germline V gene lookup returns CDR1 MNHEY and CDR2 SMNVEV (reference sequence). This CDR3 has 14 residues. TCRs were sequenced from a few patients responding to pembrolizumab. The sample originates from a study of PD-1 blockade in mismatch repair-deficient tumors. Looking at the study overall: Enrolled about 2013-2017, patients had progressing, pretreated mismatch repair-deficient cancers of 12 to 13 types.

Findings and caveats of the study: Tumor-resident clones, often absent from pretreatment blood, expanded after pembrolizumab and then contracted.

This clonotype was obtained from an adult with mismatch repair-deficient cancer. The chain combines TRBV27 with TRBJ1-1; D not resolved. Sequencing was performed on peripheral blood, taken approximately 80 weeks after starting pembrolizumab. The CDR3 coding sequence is TGTGCCACCAAATGGGGAGGGATGAACACTGAAGCTTTCTTT. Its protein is CATKWGGMNTEAFF.